This record looks at one T cell receptor beta chain sequence and its context. What it binds is unknown. The source of the sample is a study of cytomegalovirus exposure and HLA in healthy donors. Broader study findings: Reports showed the classifier diagnosing cytomegalovirus status with high specificity and sensitivity.

PCR involved 60 Vbeta and 13 Jbeta primers. The assay was immunoSEQ multiplex PCR, and TCRdb's table has in-frame clones only and misses some. The sample has some 150,000 clones, roughly 85% seen once. The V end lost 5 bases, the J end lost 4 bases, and 17 bases lay between the germline ends. The length of the CDR3 is 15 residues. The germline V gene has CDR1 MNHNY and CDR2 SVGAGI (reference sequence). The study sampled nominally healthy donors, though unrecorded immune exposures were likely. The specimen sequenced was PBMCs. The V gene is TRBV6-6, the J gene TRBJ1-2; D is undetermined. The clonotype comes from a male donor in good health and CMV-seronegative. The CDR3, as DNA: TGTGCCAGCAGTGTCCTGGGCCCGGCGAGCTATGGCTACACCTTC. It specifies CASSVLGPASYGYTF.